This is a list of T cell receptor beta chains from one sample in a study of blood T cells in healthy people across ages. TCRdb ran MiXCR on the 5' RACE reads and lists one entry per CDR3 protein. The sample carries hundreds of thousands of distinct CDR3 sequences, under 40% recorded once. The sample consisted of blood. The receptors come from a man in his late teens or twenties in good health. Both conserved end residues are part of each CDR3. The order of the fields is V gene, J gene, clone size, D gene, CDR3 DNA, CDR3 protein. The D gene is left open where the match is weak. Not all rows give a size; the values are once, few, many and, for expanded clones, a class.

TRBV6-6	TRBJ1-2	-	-	TGTGCCAGCAGTTACTCGAATGGGGGCGGCTACACCTTC	CASSYSNGGGYTF
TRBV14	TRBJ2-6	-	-	TGTGCCAGCAGCCAAGAAGCCTTCCTGTCCCCTGGGGCCAACGTCCTGACTTTC	CASSQEAFLSPGANVLTF
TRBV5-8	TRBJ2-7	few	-	TGTGCCAGCACCCACCACAGAGACAATGAGCAGTACTTC	CASTHHRDNEQYF
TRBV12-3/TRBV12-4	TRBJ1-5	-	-	TGTGCCAGCATACTCGCGGGGAGCAATCAGCCCCAGCATTTT	CASILAGSNQPQHF
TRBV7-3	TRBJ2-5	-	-	TGTGCCAGCAGCGATGGACCAGACGAGAAGACCCAGTACTTC	CASSDGPDEKTQYF
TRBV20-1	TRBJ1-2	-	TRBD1	TGCAGTGCCGCCCTACCTGACAGGGGAGAATATGGCTACACCTTC	CSAALPDRGEYGYTF
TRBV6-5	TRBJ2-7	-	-	TGTGCCAGCAGTAACCCCGGGACAATCTACGAGCAGTACTTC	CASSNPGTIYEQYF
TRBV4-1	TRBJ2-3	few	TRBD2	TGCGCCAGCAGCCAAGAGGAACTAGCGGGGGGGACAGATACGCAGTATTTT	CASSQEELAGGTDTQYF
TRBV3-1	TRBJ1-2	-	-	TGTGCCAGCAGCCGACAGACCTATGGCTACACCTTC	CASSRQTYGYTF
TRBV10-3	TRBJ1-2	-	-	TGTGCCATCAGTGAGTTGACCGCCTATGGCTACACCTTC	CAISELTAYGYTF
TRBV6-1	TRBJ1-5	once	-	TGTGCCAGCAGTGAAGAGAAGGGAGCGTATCAGCCCCAGCATTTT	CASSEEKGAYQPQHF
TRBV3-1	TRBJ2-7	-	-	TGTGCCAGCAGCCAAGATGGGACGGGATCGGGTAGCTACGAGCAGTACTTC	CASSQDGTGSGSYEQYF
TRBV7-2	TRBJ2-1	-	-	TGTGCCAGCAGCCCCGAGACACCGTACAATGAGCAGTTCTTC	CASSPETPYNEQFF
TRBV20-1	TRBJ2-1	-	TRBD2	TGCAGTGCTAGAATCCCCCGGATAGCGGGGGGGGATGAGCAGTTCTTC	CSARIPRIAGGDEQFF
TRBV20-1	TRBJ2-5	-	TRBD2	TGCAGTGCTCCGACTAGCGGGGGGGCGGAGACCCAGTACTTC	CSAPTSGGAETQYF
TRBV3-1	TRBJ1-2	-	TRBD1	TGTGCCAACAGTCCGGGACAGGTCCTCAGGGGCTATGGCTACACCTTC	CANSPGQVLRGYGYTF
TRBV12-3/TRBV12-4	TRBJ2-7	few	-	TGTGCCAGCAGTTTAGGCCTCCTAGCCGAGCAGTACTTC	CASSLGLLAEQYF
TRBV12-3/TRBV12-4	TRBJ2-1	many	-	TGTGCCAGCAGTAATGACAGAAAGCAGTTCTTC	CASSNDRKQFF
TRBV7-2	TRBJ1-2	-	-	TGTGCCAGCAGCTTACAAGGGACCGCGACCGAAGGCTACACCTTC	CASSLQGTATEGYTF
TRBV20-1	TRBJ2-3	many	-	TGCAGTGCTAGAGCGGGCAGGGTAGATACGCAGTATTTT	CSARAGRVDTQYF
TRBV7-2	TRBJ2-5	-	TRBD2	TGTGCCAGCAGCTTGGCTAGCGGGAGGCGGGAGCAGTACTTC	CASSLASGRREQYF
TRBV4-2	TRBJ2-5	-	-	TGTGCCAGCAGCCAACCCCATGGATCGGGATGGGATGAGCAGTACTTC	CASSQPHGSGWDEQYF
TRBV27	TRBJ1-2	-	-	TGTGCCAGCAGTTATATAGGGAACTATGGCTACACCTTC	CASSYIGNYGYTF
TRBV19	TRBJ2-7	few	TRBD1	TGTGCCAGTAGTATGACAGGGAGTAGCTACGAGCAGTACTTC	CASSMTGSSYEQYF
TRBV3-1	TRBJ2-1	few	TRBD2	TGTGCCAGCAGCCACCCGGGACTATCAAGTTACAATGAGCAGTTCTTC	CASSHPGLSSYNEQFF
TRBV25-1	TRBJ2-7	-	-	TGTGCCAGCAGTGGTGTGGGGGCCGTCTGGTACGAGCAGTACTTC	CASSGVGAVWYEQYF
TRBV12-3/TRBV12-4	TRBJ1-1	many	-	TGTGCCAGCAGTTTAGTCTCAGGGAACACTGAAGCTTTCTTT	CASSLVSGNTEAFF
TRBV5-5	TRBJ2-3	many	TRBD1	TGTGCCAGCAGCTTATCTAGGACAGGGACCTCCACCATTAGCACAGATACGCAGTATTTT	CASSLSRTGTSTISTDTQYF
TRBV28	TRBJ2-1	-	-	TGTGCCAGCAGTTTACCACAGGGTAGGAATGAGCAGTTCTTC	CASSLPQGRNEQFF
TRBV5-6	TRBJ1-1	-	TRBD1	TGTGCCAGCAGCTCGAGGGGGCAGAACGCTGAAGCTTTCTTT	CASSSRGQNAEAFF
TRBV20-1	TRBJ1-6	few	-	TGCAGTGCTAGAGATTCGGTTGAAACCTCCTCACCCCTCCACTTT	CSARDSVETSSPLHF
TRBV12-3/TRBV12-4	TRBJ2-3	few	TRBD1	TGTGCCAGCAGTTCCCAAGGGGACAGGGTCCGGAGCACAGATACGCAGTATTTT	CASSSQGDRVRSTDTQYF
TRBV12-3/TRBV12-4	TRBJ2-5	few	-	TGTGCCAGCAGTTCACTTTACAATGAGCAGTACTTC	CASSSLYNEQYF
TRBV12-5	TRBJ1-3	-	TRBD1	TGTGCTAGTGGCCCCGGACAGGGTAGCGGAAACACCGTATATTTT	CASGPGQGSGNTVYF
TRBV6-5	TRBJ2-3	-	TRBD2	TGTGCCAGCAGTTATATGGCGGGGGGACGCACAGATACGCAGTATTTT	CASSYMAGGRTDTQYF
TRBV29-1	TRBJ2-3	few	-	TGCAGCGTTGTGGGGGCAGAGAAGGTAGATACGCAGTATTTT	CSVVGAEKVDTQYF
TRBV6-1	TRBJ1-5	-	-	TGTGCCAGCTCAATTGCGGGGTTCGAAGGTAGGAACACCCAGCCCCAGCATTTT	CASSIAGFEGRNTQPQHF
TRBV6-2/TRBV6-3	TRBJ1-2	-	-	TGTGCCAGCAGTTACCCCAACCGGGACATCGATGGCTACACCTTC	CASSYPNRDIDGYTF
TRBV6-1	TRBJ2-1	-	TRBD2	TGTGCCAGCAGCCCAAGCGGGGGGATACCGTCCTACAATGAGCAGTTCTTC	CASSPSGGIPSYNEQFF
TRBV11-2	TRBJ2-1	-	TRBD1	TGTGCCAGCAGCCGGGACAGGGGTACGAACACTGAGCAGTTCTTC	CASSRDRGTNTEQFF
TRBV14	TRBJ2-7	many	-	TGTGCCAGCAGCCAAGTGACCGTTGGGGGGCAGTACTTC	CASSQVTVGGQYF
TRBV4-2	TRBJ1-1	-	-	TGTGCCAGCAGCGTTCCATCAGGGGCTACTGAAGCTTTCTTT	CASSVPSGATEAFF
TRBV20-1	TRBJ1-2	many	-	TGCAGTGCCCCTTCCTGGGGTAGTGGCTACACCTTC	CSAPSWGSGYTF
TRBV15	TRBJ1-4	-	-	TGTGCCACCAGCAGAGGGACGGGGGGTATTGAAAAACTGTTTTTT	CATSRGTGGIEKLFF
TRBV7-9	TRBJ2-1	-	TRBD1	TGTGCCAGCAGCCTACCGGGACAGGGAGGCAATGAGCAGTTCTTC	CASSLPGQGGNEQFF
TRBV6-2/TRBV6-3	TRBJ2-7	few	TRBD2	TGTGCCAGCAGTTACAAGACTAGCGGGGCGATAGCTTACGAGCAGTACTTC	CASSYKTSGAIAYEQYF
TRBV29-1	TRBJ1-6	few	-	TGCAGCGTACGCACAGGAGTCTCCTACTATTCACCCCTCCACTTT	CSVRTGVSYYSPLHF